Described below is a single TCR beta chain sequence and its context. What antigen it recognizes has not been identified. No much larger clone exists at a distance of one base, and base qualities are not known. The protocol used for the library was the immunoSEQ multiplex PCR assay. Following the manufacturer's protocol, the hsTCRB Kit was used to amplify rearranged TCR beta chain sequences. An Illumina MiSeq was used to sequence the TCRB libraries. Concerning the study's data processing: Demultiplexing, trimming and gene mapping were performed with the kit vendor's proprietary platform. TCRdb retrieved this table from immuneACCESS and kept in-frame rearrangements only. Not all clones are present; in checked studies, unresolved V genes account for under half, and no reason is known for the remainder. V and J calls and clone size are copied from that table; D and trimming were computed from the DNA. The table for this sample lists over 50,000 clones; just under 90% of them were counted only once. Approximately 4.3% of the sample is in the top ten clones.

Sample time point, as interpreted from the label and publication: week 5, during vaccination. Each vaccine dose, consisting of 300 ug of a 20-mer mutant IDH1 peptide in Montanide, was administered subcutaneously with topical imiquimod. The donors had newly diagnosed IDH1-mutant astrocytomas of WHO grade 3 or 4 that showed loss of nuclear ATRX. The samples were drawn from NOA16, a multicentre, single-arm, open-label phase I trial in Germany that tested a mutant IDH1 peptide vaccine in humans for the first time. Genomic DNA for TCRB sequencing was extracted from EDTA blood using the DNeasy Blood and Tissue Kit. The entry originates in a study of a mutant IDH1 vaccine in newly diagnosed glioma (dated by TCRdb to about 2021). For the study in its entirety: Patients were given eight vaccinations, in weeks 1, 3, 5, 7, 11, 15, 19 and 23, which matched visits V03 through V10. Vaccination was initiated 4-6 weeks after radiotherapy alone, or concurrently with temozolomide cycles in the chemotherapy-containing groups. Of the 32 patients who were treated, approximately 60% were male and approximately 38% were female, and the mean age was around 41 years. Before enrollment, patients had received standard therapy of radiotherapy alone, temozolomide alone, or radiochemotherapy with temozolomide; most received the combination. Six visits were used for peripheral blood collection: V03 (baseline), V05, V07, V10, V12 and V13. Longitudinal TCRB deep sequencing was done for some 25 treated patients, wherever samples were available for exploratory analyses. Beyond this particular receptor, the publication reports: Pseudoprogression appeared unrelated to alterations in the top peripheral T cell clonotypes detected by TCRB sequencing. It was noted by the authors that analyses of patient blood samples could not be reproduced owing to sample limitations. Selection of PBMC samples for TCRB deep sequencing was based on availability. Immune responses induced by the vaccine were seen in about 93% of patients across multiple MHC alleles.

The CDR3, cysteine through phenylalanine, is 16 amino acids long. The retained sequence is limited to the CDR3, 48 bases, with the frame set at the first base. The V end loses 0 bases and the J end loses 4 bases, and a stretch of 15 bases separates them. Per the germline V gene, SGHDN is the CDR1 and FVKESK is the CDR2. The material sequenced was PBMCs, taken from a glioma patient whose treatment included an IDH1 peptide vaccine. This receptor was taken from a woman aged 40 to 50 with glioma. Here the chain combines TRBV14 and TRBJ1-2; the D gene remains uncertain. The CDR3 protein: CASSQDGLHGSYGYTF. Read as DNA, the sequence is TGTGCCAGCAGCCAAGACGGCCTCCATGGGTCCTATGGCTACACCTTC.